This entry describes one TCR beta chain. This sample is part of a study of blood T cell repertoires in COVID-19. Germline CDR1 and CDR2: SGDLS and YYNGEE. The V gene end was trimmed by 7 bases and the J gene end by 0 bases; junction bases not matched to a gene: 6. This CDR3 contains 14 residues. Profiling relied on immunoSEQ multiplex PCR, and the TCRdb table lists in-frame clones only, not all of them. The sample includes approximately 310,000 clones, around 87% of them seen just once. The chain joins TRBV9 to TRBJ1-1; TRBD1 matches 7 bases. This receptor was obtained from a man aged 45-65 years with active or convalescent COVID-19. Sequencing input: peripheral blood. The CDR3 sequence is CASGTGAMNTEAFF. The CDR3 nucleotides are TGTGCCAGCGGCACAGGGGCGATGAACACTGAAGCTTTCTTT.